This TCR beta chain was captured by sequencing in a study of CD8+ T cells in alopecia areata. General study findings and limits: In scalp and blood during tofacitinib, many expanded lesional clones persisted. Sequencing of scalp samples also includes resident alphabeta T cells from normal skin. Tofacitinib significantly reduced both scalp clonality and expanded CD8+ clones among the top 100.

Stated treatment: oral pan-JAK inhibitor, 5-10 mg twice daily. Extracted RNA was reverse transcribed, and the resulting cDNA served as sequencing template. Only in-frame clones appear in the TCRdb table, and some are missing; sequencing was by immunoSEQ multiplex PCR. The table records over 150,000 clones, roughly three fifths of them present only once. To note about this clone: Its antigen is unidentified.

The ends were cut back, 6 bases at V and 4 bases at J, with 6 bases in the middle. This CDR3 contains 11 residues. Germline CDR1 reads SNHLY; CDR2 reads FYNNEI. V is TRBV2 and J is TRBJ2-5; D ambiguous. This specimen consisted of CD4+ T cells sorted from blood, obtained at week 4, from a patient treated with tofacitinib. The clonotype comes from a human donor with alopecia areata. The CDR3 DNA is TGTGCCAGCAGGGAACTAGAGACCCAGTACTTC. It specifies CASRELETQYF.